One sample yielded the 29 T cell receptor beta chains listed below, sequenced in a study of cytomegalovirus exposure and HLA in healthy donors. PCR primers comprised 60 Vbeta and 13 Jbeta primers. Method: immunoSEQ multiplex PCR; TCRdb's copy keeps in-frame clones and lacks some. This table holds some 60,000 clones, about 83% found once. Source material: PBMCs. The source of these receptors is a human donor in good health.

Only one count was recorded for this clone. CDR3 coding DNA: TGTGCCAGCAGTGAGGGACAGCTGTATGGCTACACCTTC. Encoded protein: CASSEGQLYGYTF. This chain connects TRBV2 to TRBJ1-2, with 7 bases that match TRBD1. The CDR3 is made up of 13 amino acids. CDR1 is SNHLY and CDR2 is FYNNEI in the germline V gene. Germline trimming cut 3 bases from V and 5 bases from J; bases unmatched to any gene: 3.

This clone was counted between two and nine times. CDR3 sequence (DNA): TGTGCCAGCAAGGACCAGGGGGCGCCGAGAGAGCAGTACTTC. It yields the protein CASKDQGAPREQYF. The chain recombines TRBV2 with TRBJ2-7; 8 nucleotides agree with TRBD1. Germline CDR1 is SNHLY and CDR2 is FYNNEI. V lost 7 bases, J lost 7 bases, and 12 bases stayed unmatched. This CDR3 has 14 amino acids.

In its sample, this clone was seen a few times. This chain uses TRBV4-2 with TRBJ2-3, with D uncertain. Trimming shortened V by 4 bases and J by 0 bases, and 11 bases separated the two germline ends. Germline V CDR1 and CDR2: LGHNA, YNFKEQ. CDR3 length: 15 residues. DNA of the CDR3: TGTGCCAGCAGCCCTTACCCCAGGAGCACAGATACGCAGTATTTT. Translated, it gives CASSPYPRSTDTQYF.

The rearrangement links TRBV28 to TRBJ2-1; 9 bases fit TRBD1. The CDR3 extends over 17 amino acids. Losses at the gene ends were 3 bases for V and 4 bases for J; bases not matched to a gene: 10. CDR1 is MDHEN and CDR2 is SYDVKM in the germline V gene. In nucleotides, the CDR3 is TGTGCCAGCAGTTTTAGTGATTGGGACAGGGATTACAATGAGCAGTTCTTC. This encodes CASSFSDWDRDYNEQFF.

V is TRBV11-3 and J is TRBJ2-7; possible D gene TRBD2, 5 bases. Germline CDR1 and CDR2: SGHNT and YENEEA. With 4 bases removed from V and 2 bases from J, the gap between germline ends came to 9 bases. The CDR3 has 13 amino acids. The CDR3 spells CASSWGVTYEQYF. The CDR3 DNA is TGTGCCAGCAGCTGGGGAGTAACCTACGAGCAGTACTTC.

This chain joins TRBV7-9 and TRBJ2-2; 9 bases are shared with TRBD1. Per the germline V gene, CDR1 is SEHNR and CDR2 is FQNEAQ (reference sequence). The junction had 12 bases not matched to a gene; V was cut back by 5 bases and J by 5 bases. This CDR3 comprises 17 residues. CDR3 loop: CASSTPPRDRVTGELFF. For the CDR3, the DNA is TGTGCCAGCAGCACCCCCCCCCGGGACAGGGTGACCGGGGAGCTGTTTTTT.

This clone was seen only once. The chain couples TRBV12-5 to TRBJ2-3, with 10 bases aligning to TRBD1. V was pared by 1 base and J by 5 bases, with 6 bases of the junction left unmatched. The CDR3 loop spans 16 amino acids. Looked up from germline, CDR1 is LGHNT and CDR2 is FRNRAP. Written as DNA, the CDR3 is TGTGCTAGTGGTTTGGGACAGGGGGCTATCGGAGATACGCAGTATTTT. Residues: CASGLGQGAIGDTQYF.

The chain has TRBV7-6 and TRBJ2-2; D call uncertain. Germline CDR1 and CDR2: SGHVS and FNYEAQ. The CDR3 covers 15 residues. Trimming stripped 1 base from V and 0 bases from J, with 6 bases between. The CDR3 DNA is TGTGCCAGCAGCTTAGTGGCAACGAACACCGGGGAGCTGTTTTTT. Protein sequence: CASSLVATNTGELFF.

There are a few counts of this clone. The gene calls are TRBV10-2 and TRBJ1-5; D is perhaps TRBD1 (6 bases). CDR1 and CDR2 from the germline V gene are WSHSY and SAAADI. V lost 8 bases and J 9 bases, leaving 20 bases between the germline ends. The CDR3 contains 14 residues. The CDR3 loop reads CASHDRGGGRPQHF. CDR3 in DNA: TGCGCCAGCCATGATAGGGGGGGAGGTAGGCCCCAGCATTTT.

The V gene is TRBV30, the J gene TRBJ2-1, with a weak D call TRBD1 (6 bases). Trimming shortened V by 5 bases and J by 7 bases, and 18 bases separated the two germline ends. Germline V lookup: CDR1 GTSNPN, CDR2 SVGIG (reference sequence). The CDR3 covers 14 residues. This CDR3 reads CAWALTGGANEQFF. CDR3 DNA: TGTGCCTGGGCCCTGACAGGTGGGGCAAATGAGCAGTTCTTC. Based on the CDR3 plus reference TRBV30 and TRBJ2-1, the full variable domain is SQTIHQWPATLVQPVGSPLSLECTVEGTSNPNLYWYRQAAGRGLQLLFYSVGIGQISSEVPQNLSASRPQDRQFILSSKKLLLSDSGFYLCAWALTGGANEQFFGPGTRLTVL.

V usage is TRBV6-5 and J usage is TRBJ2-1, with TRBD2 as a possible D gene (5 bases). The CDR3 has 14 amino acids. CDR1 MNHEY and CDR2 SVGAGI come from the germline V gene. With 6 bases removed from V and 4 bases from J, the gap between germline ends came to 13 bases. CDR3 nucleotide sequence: TGTGCCAGCAGCCTAGCTTTGAATTACAATGAGCAGTTCTTC. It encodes CASSLALNYNEQFF.

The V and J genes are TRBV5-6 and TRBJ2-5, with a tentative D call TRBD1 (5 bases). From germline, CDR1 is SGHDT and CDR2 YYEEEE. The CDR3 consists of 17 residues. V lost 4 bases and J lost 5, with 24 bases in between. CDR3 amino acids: CASSTGPLKGIRETQYF. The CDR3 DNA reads TGTGCCAGCAGCACCGGACCTCTTAAGGGGATCCGGGAGACCCAGTACTTC.

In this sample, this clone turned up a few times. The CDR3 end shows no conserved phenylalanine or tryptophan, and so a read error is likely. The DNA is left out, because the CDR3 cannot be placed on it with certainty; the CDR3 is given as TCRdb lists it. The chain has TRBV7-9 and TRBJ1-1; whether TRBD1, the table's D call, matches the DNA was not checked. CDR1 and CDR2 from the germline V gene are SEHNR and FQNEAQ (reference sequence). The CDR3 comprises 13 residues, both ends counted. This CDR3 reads CASSSRDRGLLAL.

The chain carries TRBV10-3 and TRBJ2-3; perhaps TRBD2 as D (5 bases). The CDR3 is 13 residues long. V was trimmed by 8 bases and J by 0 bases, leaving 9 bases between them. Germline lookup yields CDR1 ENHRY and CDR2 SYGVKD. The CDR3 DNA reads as TGTGCCATCGCTAGCCTGAGCACAGATACGCAGTATTTT. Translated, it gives CAIASLSTDTQYF.

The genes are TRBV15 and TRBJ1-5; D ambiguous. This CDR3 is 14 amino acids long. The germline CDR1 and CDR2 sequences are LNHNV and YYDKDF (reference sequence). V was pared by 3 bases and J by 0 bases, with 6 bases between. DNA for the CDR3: TGTGCCACCAGCAGCGGGGATAGCAATCAGCCCCAGCATTTT. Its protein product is CATSSGDSNQPQHF.

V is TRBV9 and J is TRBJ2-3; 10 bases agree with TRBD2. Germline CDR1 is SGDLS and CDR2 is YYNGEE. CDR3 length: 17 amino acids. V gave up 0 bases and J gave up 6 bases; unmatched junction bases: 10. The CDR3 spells CASSVVPTGTSADTQYF. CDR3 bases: TGTGCCAGCAGCGTAGTCCCGACCGGGACTAGCGCGGATACGCAGTATTTT.

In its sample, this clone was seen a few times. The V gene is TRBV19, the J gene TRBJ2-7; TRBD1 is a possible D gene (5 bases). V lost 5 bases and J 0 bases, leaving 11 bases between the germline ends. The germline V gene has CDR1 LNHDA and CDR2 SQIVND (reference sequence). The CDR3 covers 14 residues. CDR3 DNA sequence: TGTGCCAGTAGTTACCAGGGATCCTCCTACGAGCAGTACTTC. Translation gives CASSYQGSSYEQYF.

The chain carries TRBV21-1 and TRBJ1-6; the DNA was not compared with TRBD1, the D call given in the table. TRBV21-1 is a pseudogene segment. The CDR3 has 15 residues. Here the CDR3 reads CASSTRQRRCSPLHF. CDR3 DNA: TGTGCCAGCAGCACACGACAGAGGAGATGTTCACCCCTCCACTTT.

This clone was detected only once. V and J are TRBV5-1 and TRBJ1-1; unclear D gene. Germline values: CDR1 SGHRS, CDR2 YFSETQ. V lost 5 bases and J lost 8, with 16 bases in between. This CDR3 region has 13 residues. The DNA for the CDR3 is TGCGCCAGCAGTAATGGACGGACTGCCGAAGCTTTCTTT. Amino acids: CASSNGRTAEAFF.

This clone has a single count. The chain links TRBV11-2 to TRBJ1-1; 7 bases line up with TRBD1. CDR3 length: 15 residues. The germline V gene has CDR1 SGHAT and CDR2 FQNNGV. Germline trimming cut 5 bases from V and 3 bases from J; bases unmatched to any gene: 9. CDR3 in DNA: TGTGCCAGCAGCGAAAAGACAGGGAGGTACACTGAAGCTTTCTTT. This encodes CASSEKTGRYTEAFF.

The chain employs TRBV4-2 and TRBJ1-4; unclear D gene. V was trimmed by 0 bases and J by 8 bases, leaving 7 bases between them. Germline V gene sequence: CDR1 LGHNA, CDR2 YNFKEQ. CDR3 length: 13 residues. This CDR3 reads CASSQEDFEKLFF. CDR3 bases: TGTGCCAGCAGCCAAGAAGACTTCGAAAAACTGTTTTTT.

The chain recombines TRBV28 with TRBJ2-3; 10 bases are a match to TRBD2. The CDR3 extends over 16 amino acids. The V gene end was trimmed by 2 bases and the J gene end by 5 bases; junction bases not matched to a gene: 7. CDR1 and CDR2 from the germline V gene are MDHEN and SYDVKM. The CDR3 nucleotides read TGTGCCAGCAGTTTACTAGCGGGAGATATGATAGATACGCAGTATTTT. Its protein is CASSLLAGDMIDTQYF.

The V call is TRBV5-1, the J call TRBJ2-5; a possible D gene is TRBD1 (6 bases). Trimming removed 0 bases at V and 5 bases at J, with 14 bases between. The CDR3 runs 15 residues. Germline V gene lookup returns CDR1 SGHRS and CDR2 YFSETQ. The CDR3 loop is CASSLVAVRGETQYF. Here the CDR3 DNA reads TGCGCCAGCAGCTTGGTCGCAGTAAGGGGGGAGACCCAGTACTTC.

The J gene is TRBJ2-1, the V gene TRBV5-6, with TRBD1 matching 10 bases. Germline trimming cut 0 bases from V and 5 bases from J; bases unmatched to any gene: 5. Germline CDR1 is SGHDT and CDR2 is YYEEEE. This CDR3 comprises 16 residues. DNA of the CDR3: TGTGCCAGCAGCTTGGCCGGGACAGGGGTAAACAATGAGCAGTTCTTC. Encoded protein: CASSLAGTGVNNEQFF.

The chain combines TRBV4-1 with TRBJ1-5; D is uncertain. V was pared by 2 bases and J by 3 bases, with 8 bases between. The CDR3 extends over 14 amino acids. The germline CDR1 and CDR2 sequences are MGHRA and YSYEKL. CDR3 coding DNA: TGCGCCAGCAGCCAATCCGGTTCCAATCAGCCCCAGCATTTT. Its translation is CASSQSGSNQPQHF.

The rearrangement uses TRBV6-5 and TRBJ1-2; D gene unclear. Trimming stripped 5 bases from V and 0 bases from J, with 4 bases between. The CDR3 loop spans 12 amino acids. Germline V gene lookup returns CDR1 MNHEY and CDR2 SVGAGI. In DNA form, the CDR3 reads TGTGCCAGCAGTCGGGCTAACTATGGCTACACCTTC. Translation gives CASSRANYGYTF.

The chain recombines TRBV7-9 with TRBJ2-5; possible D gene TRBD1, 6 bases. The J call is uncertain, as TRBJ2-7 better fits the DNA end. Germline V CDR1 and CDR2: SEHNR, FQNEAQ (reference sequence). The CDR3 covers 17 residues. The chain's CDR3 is CASSPAGPGASPYEQYF. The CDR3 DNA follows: TGTGCCAGCAGCCCTGCTGGTCCAGGGGCATCTCCCTACGAGCAGTACTTC.

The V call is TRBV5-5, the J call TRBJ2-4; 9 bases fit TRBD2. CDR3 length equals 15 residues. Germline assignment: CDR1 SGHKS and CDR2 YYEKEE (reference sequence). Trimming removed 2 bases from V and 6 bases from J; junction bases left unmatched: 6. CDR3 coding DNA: TGTGCCAGCAGCTTTGGGGCGGGAGGGCCAAACATTCAGTACTTC. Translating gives CASSFGAGGPNIQYF.

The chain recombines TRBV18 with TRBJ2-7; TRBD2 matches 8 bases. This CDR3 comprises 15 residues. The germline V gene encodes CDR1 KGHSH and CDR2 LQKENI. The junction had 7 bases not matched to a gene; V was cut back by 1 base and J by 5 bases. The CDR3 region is CASSPRSGGWDEQYF. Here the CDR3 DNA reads TGTGCCAGCTCACCACGATCGGGGGGGTGGGACGAGCAGTACTTC.